The 20 T cell receptor beta chains below come from one sample, sequenced in a study of blood T cell repertoires in COVID-19. TCRdb keeps only in-frame clones here, not all; method: immunoSEQ multiplex PCR. The table shows 400,000 or so clones, with more than 75% occurring only once. Sequenced material: peripheral blood. These receptors came from a human donor in a cohort sampled during active COVID-19.

This chain connects TRBV18 to TRBJ1-1; perhaps TRBD1 as D (5 bases). Germline V CDR1 and CDR2: KGHSH, LQKENI. The CDR3 is made up of 14 amino acids. With 6 bases removed from V and 6 bases from J, the gap between germline ends came to 17 bases. CDR3 amino acids: CASSPLAGEAEAFF. As DNA, the CDR3 is TGTGCCAGCTCGCCTCTGGCGGGGGAGGCTGAAGCTTTCTTT.

This clone was detected only once. The chain employs TRBV28 and TRBJ2-3; 9 positions match TRBD2. V lost 3 bases to trimming and J lost 6 bases; unmatched junction nucleotides: 4. The CDR3 totals 14 residues. Germline CDR1 is MDHEN and CDR2 is SYDVKM. CDR3 nucleotide sequence: TGTGCCAGCAGTTTGGCGGGAGGGCCGGATACGCAGTATTTT. Amino acids: CASSLAGGPDTQYF.

V usage is TRBV29-1 and J usage is TRBJ2-7; TRBD1 matches at 8 bases. The CDR3 covers 13 residues. Looked up from germline, CDR1 is SQVTM and CDR2 is ANQGSEA. The ends lost 6 bases at V and 5 bases at J; junction bases unmatched: 9. The CDR3 loop reads CSVQGAIGDEQYF. CDR3 bases: TGCAGCGTCCAGGGGGCAATAGGTGACGAGCAGTACTTC.

V usage is TRBV3-1 (or the pseudogene TRBV3-2) and J usage is TRBJ2-1, with TRBD2 identical over 7 bases. The CDR3 contains 15 residues. Germline CDR1 and CDR2: LGHDT and YNNKEL (reference sequence). The V segment lost 3 bases and the J segment 7 bases; nucleotides outside the gene matches: 9. This chain's CDR3 is CASSHSLAEANEQFF. The CDR3 region has the DNA TGTGCCAGCAGCCACAGTCTAGCGGAGGCGAATGAGCAGTTCTTC.

This clone turned up a few times. The CDR3 nucleotides are TGCGCCAGCAGCCAAGCCGACCCGGAGGAGGGGGCGAGGACTGGGGGTTCACCCCTCCACTTT. Encoded protein: CASSQADPEEGARTGGSPLHF. J is TRBJ1-6 and V is TRBV4-1; 7 nucleotides match TRBD1. Trimming removed 1 base from V and 9 bases from J; junction bases left unmatched: 24. The CDR3 runs to 21 residues. Germline values: CDR1 MGHRA, CDR2 YSYEKL.

This clone has a handful of counts. The chain joins TRBV2 to TRBJ2-7; 9 bases fit TRBD2. Trimming cost V 4 bases and J 1 base; bases outside gene matches: 2. Per the germline V gene, CDR1 is SNHLY and CDR2 is FYNNEI. The CDR3 contains 14 residues. CDR3 sequence (DNA): TGTGCCAGCAGTGTCCTAGCGGGGTCCTACGAGCAGTACTTC. It codes for CASSVLAGSYEQYF.

The chain recombines TRBV19 with TRBJ1-1; D ambiguous. CDR3 length: 11 amino acids. Germline CDR1 LNHDA, CDR2 SQIVND (reference sequence). Trimming removed 7 bases at V and 8 bases at J, with 11 bases between. CDR3 in amino acids: CASNGWREAFF. CDR3 bases: TGTGCCAGTAATGGATGGAGGGAAGCTTTCTTT.

This chain joins TRBV19 and TRBJ1-1; TRBD1 is a possible D gene (5 bases). The V end was cut by 6 bases, the J end by 0 bases, with 8 bases between. Germline-derived CDR1 and CDR2 are LNHDA and SQIVND (reference sequence). The CDR3 is 13 residues long. The CDR3 DNA is TGTGCCAGTAGCACAGGTCTGAACACTGAAGCTTTCTTT. Its translation is CASSTGLNTEAFF.

The chain couples TRBV29-1 to TRBJ1-2, with 9 positions matching TRBD1. CDR3 length: 15 amino acids. J gave up 7 bases and V 7 bases, and 16 bases lay outside the gene matches. Germline V gene data show CDR1 as SQVTM and CDR2 as ANQGSEA. The CDR3 coding sequence is TGCAGCGGATCCCCCCTCGACAGGGGGGTCTCTGGCTACACCTTC. This gives the protein CSGSPLDRGVSGYTF.

This clone was counted between two and nine times. This chain uses TRBV25-1 with TRBJ1-1; a weak D match, TRBD1 (5 bases). V shed 1 base and J shed 3 bases, with 9 bases lying between them. Germline V gene lookup returns CDR1 MGHDK and CDR2 SYGVNS. The CDR3 is made up of 14 amino acids. CDR3 loop: CASSEWGGDTEAFF. The CDR3 nucleotides are TGTGCCAGCAGTGAATGGGGGGGAGACACTGAAGCTTTCTTT.

The chain joins TRBV5-1 to TRBJ2-7, with 8 nucleotides matching TRBD1. From germline, CDR1 is SGHRS and CDR2 YFSETQ. With V trimmed by 3 bases and J by 5 bases, 1 base remained unmatched. The CDR3 loop spans 12 amino acids. CDR3 nucleotide sequence: TGCGCCAGCAGCTGGACAGGGAACGAGCAGTACTTC. It encodes CASSWTGNEQYF.

The chain couples TRBV10-1 to TRBJ2-3; 8 positions match TRBD2. In germline, CDR1 is WNHNN, CDR2 SYGVQD (reference sequence). V lost 2 bases to trimming and J lost 1 base; unmatched junction nucleotides: 5. The CDR3 has 16 amino acids. The CDR3 DNA reads as TGCGCCAGCAGTGAGGTTGCGGGAGGTGGCACAGATACGCAGTATTTT. It is translated as CASSEVAGGGTDTQYF.

The rearrangement links TRBV28 to TRBJ2-5; 15 bases map to TRBD2. Germline-derived CDR1 and CDR2 are MDHEN and SYDVKM. The CDR3 sequence is 16 residues long. After removal of 3 bases from V and 5 bases from J, the junction contained 4 bases not matched to a gene. This chain's CDR3 is CASSLPGLAGGETQYF. The CDR3 DNA reads TGTGCCAGCAGTTTGCCGGGACTAGCGGGAGGCGAGACCCAGTACTTC.

V is TRBV27 and J is TRBJ2-1; TRBD2 agrees at 11 bases. The trim removed 7 bases at V and 2 bases at J, leaving 4 bases unmatched. The CDR3 extends over 15 amino acids. In germline, CDR1 is MNHEY, CDR2 SMNVEV (reference sequence). CDR3 bases: TGTGCCAGCACCTCGACTAGCGGGACCTACAATGAGCAGTTCTTC. The encoded protein is CASTSTSGTYNEQFF.

The chain carries TRBV29-1 and TRBJ1-1; D gene uncertain. CDR3 length: 13 amino acids. V was clipped by 6 bases and J by 5 bases, with 16 bases between them. Germline V gene sequence: CDR1 SQVTM, CDR2 ANQGSEA. The CDR3 DNA follows: TGCAGCGTGGGGTGGCGGGAGGGAACTGAAGCTTTCTTT. This gives the protein CSVGWREGTEAFF.

The rearrangement uses TRBV3-1 (or the pseudogene TRBV3-2) and TRBJ1-2, with a possible D match to TRBD1 (5 bases). Trimming removed 1 base at V and 4 bases at J, with 16 bases between. This CDR3 has 16 amino acids. CDR1 is LGHDT, CDR2 YNNKEL, per germline (reference sequence). The DNA of the CDR3 is TGTGCCAGCAGCCAAGGCGACCAGGGAGGATCCTATGGCTACACCTTC. It codes for CASSQGDQGGSYGYTF.

CDR3 sequence reads: CATSRPGTGVGEQFF. The DNA of the CDR3 is TGTGCCACCAGTCGGCCCGGGACAGGGGTCGGGGAGCAGTTCTTC. This sequence joins TRBV24-1 and TRBJ2-1; 10 bases agree with TRBD1. Germline CDR1 and CDR2: KGHDR and SFDVKD. The CDR3 has 15 residues. Trimming at V came to 6 bases and at J to 10 bases, leaving 11 bases not matched to a gene.

V is TRBV27 and J is TRBJ2-7; 10 nucleotides match TRBD1. This CDR3 spans 15 amino acids. V lost 5 bases, J lost 4 bases, and 8 bases stayed unmatched. In germline, CDR1 is MNHEY, CDR2 SMNVEV (reference sequence). The CDR3 nucleotides read TGTGCCAGCAGTCTGATGACAGGGGGCGCGTACGAGCAGTACTTC. Its translation: CASSLMTGGAYEQYF.

This chain links TRBV30 with TRBJ1-3, with TRBD1 matching 7 bases. The CDR3 covers 14 residues. Germline V gene data show CDR1 as GTSNPN and CDR2 as SVGIG (reference sequence). Trimming removed 3 bases from V and 0 bases from J; junction bases left unmatched: 2. The CDR3 loop reads CAWRDRYSGNTIYF. The CDR3 DNA follows: TGTGCCTGGAGGGACAGGTACTCTGGAAACACCATATATTTT.

The J gene is TRBJ2-3, the V gene TRBV7-2; 9 positions match TRBD2. CDR3 length: 15 amino acids. The V gene's germline CDR1 is SGHTA and CDR2 FQGNSA. Trimming took 6 bases from V and 2 from J; bases not matched to a gene: 6. In DNA form, the CDR3 reads TGTGCCAGCAGAAAAAGCGGGGGGTACACAGATACGCAGTATTTT. It codes for CASRKSGGYTDTQYF.